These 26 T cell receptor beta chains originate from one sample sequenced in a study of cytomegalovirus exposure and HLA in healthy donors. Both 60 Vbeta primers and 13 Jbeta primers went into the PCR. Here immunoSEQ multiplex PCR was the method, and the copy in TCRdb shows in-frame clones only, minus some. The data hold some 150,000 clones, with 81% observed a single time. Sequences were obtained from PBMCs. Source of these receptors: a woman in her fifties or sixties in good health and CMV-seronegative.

CDR3 DNA sequence: TGTGCCAGCAGTACGTACAGGGGGAATGAGCAGTTCTTC. This encodes CASSTYRGNEQFF. The chain has TRBV6-1 and TRBJ2-1, with 8 nucleotides matching TRBD1. Unmatched junction bases numbered 4, after V lost 5 bases and J lost 7 bases. CDR1 and CDR2 from the germline V gene are MNHNS and SASEGT. The CDR3 is 13 amino acids.

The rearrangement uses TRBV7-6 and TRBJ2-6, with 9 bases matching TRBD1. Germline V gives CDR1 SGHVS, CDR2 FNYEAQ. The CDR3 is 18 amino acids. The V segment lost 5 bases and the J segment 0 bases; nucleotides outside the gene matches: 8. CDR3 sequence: CASSPRTGVISGANVLTF. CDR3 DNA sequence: TGTGCCAGCAGCCCCCGGACAGGGGTTATCTCTGGGGCCAACGTCCTGACTTTC.

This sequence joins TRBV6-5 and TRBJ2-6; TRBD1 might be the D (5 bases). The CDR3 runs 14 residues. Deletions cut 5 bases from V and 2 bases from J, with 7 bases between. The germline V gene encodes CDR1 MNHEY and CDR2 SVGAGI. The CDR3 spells CASSRGTGANVLTF. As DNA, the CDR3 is TGTGCCAGCAGTAGGGGCACTGGGGCCAACGTCCTGACTTTC.

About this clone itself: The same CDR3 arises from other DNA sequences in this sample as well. CDR3 amino acids: CASSLGTSGVYEQYF. Here the CDR3 DNA reads TGTGCCAGCAGCTTAGGGACTAGCGGGGTCTACGAGCAGTACTTC. The chain has TRBV11-2 and TRBJ2-7, with 12 bases identical to TRBD2. CDR3 length: 15 amino acids. The trim removed 1 base at V and 3 bases at J, leaving 1 base unmatched. Germline loops: CDR1 SGHAT, CDR2 FQNNGV.

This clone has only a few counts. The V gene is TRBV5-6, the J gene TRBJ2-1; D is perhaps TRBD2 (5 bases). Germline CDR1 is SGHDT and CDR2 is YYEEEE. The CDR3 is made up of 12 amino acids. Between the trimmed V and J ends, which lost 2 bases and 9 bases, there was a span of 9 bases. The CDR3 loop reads CASSFDGGEQFF. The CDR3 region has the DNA TGTGCCAGCAGCTTCGACGGAGGTGAGCAGTTCTTC.

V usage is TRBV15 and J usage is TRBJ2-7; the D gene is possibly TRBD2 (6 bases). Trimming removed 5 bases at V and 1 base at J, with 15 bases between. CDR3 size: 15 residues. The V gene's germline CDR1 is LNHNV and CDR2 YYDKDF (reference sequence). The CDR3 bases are TGTGCCACCAGCCGAGGGAGCGGGTATTCCTACGAGCAGTACTTC. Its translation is CATSRGSGYSYEQYF.

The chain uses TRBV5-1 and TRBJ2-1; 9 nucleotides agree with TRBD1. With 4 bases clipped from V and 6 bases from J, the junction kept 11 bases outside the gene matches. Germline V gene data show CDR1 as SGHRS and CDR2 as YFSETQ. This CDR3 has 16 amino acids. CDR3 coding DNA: TGCGCCAGCAGCCGATCGGGACAGGGCGAGGGCAATGAGCAGTTCTTC. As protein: CASSRSGQGEGNEQFF. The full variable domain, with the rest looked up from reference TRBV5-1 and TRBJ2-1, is KAGVTQTPRYLIKTRGQQVTLSCSPISGHRSVSWYQQTPGQGLQFLFEYFSETQRNKGNFPGRFSGRQFSNSRSEMNVSTLELGDSALYLCASSRSGQGEGNEQFFGPGTRLTVL.

The CDR3 loop reads CASSSPLAGFADTQYF. The CDR3 nucleotides read TGTGCCAGCAGTTCACCCCTAGCGGGGTTCGCAGATACGCAGTATTTT. The chain carries TRBV7-2 and TRBJ2-3; 9 nucleotides line up with TRBD2. The CDR3 totals 16 residues. J gave up 4 bases and V 6 bases, and 11 bases lay outside the gene matches. Germline CDR1 reads SGHTA; CDR2 reads FQGNSA.

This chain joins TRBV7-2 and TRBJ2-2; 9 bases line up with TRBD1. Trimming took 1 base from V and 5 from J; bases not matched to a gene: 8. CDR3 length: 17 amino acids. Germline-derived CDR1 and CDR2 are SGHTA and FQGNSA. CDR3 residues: CASSLVGTGRGTGELFF. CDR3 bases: TGTGCCAGCAGCTTAGTGGGGACAGGGCGAGGGACCGGGGAGCTGTTTTTT.

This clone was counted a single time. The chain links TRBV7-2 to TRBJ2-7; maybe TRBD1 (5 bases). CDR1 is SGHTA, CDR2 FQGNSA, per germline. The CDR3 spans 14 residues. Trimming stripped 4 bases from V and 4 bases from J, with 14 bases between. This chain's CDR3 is CASSYAGLPYEQYF. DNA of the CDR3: TGTGCCAGCAGCTATGCAGGGCTCCCATACGAGCAGTACTTC.

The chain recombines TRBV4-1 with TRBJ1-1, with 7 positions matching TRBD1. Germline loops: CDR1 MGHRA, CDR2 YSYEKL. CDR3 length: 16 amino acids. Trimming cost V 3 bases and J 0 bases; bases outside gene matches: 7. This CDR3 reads CASSHPGTVMNTEAFF. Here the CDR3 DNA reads TGCGCCAGCAGCCACCCTGGGACAGTCATGAACACTGAAGCTTTCTTT.

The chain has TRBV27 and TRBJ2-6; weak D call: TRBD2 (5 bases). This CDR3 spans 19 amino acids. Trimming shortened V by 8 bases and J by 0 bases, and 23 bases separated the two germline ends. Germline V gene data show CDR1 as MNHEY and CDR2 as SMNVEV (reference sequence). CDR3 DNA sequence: TGTGCCAGCCCGCGGGTTTGGGCCGCCACCACCTCTGGGGCCAACGTCCTGACTTTC. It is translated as CASPRVWAATTSGANVLTF.

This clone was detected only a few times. The chain's CDR3 is CASSNPGLGYGYTF. In nucleotides, the CDR3 is TGTGCCAGTAGTAACCCAGGGTTGGGGTATGGCTACACCTTC. This sequence joins TRBV19 and TRBJ1-2; perhaps TRBD1 as D (5 bases). This CDR3 region has 14 residues. Between the trimmed V and J ends, which lost 4 bases and 5 bases, there was a span of 14 bases. Germline CDR1 and CDR2: LNHDA and SQIVND (reference sequence).

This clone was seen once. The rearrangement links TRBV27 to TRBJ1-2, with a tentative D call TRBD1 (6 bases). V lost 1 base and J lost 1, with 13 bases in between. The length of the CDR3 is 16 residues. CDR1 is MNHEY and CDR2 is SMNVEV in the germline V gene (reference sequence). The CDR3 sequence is CASSLFGGGGNYGYTF. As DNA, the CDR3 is TGTGCCAGCAGTTTATTTGGAGGGGGGGGTAACTATGGCTACACCTTC.

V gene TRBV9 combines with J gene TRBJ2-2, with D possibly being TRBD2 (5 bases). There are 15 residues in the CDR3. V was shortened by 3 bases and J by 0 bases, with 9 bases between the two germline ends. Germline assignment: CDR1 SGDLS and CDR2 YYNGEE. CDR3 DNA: TGTGCCAGCAGCGCCAGCGGTTCGAACACCGGGGAGCTGTTTTTT. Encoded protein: CASSASGSNTGELFF. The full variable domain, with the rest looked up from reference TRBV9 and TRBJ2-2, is DSGVTQTPKHLITATGQRVTLRCSPRSGDLSVYWYQQSLDQGLQFLIQYYNGEERAKGNILERFSAQQFPDLHSELNLSSLELGDSALYFCASSASGSNTGELFFGEGSRLTVL.

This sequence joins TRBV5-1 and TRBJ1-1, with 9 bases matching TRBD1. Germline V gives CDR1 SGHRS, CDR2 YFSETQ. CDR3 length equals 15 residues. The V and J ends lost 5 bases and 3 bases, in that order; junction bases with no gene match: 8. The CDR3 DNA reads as TGCGCCAGCAGTTATACCGGACAGGGGCACACTGAAGCTTTCTTT. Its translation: CASSYTGQGHTEAFF.

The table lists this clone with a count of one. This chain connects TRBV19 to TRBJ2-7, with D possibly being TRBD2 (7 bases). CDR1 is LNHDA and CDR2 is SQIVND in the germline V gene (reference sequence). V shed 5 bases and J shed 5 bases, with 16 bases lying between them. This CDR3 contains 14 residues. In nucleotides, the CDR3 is TGTGCCAGTAGTCCCAGGGGCGGGAGCGACGAGCAGTACTTC. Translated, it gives CASSPRGGSDEQYF.

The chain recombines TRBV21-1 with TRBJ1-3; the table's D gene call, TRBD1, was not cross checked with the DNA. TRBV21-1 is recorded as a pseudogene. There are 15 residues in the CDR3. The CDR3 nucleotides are TGTGCCAGCAGGACAGGGGAAACTACTGGAAACACCATATATTTT. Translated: CASRTGETTGNTIYF.

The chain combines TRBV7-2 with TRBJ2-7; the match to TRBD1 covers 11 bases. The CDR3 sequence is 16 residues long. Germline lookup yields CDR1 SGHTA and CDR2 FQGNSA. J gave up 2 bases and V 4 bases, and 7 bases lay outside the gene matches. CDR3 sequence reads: CASSWTRTGGAYEQYF. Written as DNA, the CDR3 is TGTGCCAGCAGCTGGACCCGGACAGGGGGCGCCTACGAGCAGTACTTC.

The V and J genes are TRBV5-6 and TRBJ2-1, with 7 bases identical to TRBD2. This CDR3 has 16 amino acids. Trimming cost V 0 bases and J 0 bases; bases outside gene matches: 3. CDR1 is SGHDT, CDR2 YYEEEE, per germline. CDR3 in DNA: TGTGCCAGCAGCTTGGATGGGAGGGTCTCCTACAATGAGCAGTTCTTC. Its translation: CASSLDGRVSYNEQFF. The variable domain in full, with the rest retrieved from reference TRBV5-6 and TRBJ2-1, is DAGVTQSPTHLIKTRGQQVTLRCSPKSGHDTVSWYQQALGQGPQFIFQYYEEEERQRGNFPDRFSGHQFPNYSSELNVNALLLGDSALYLCASSLDGRVSYNEQFFGPGTRLTVL.

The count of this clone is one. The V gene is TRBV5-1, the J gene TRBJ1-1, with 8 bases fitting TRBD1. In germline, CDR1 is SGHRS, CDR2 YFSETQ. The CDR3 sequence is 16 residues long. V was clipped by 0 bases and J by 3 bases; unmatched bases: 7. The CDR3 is CASSLEVRGPYTEAFF. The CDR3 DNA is TGCGCCAGCAGCTTGGAGGTCAGGGGGCCGTACACTGAAGCTTTCTTT.

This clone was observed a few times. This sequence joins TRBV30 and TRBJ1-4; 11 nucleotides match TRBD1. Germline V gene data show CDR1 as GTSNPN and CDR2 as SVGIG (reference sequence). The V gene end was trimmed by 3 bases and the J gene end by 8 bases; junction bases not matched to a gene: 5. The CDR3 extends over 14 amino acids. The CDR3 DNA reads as TGTGCCTGGAGACCCGGGACAGGGGGAGAAAAACTGTTTTTT. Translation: CAWRPGTGGEKLFF.

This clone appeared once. CDR3 in amino acids: CASSYRGKLFF. CDR3 DNA sequence: TGTGCCAGCAGTTACAGGGGAAAACTGTTTTTT. The chain has TRBV5-6 and TRBJ1-4, with 7 nucleotides matching TRBD1. There are 11 residues in the CDR3. Germline assignment: CDR1 SGHDT and CDR2 YYEEEE. The trim removed 5 bases at V and 10 bases at J, leaving 2 bases unmatched.

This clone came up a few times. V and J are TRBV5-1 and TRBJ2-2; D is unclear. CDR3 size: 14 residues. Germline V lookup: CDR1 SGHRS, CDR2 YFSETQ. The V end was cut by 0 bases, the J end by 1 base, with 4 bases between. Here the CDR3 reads CASSLGRNTGELFF. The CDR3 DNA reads TGCGCCAGCAGCTTGGGCAGGAACACCGGGGAGCTGTTTTTT.

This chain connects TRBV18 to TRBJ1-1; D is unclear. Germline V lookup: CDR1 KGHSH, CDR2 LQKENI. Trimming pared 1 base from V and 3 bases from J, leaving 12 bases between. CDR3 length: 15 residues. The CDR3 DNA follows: TGTGCCAGCTCACCACAAAGGGAGAGAGACACTGAAGCTTTCTTT. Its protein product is CASSPQRERDTEAFF.

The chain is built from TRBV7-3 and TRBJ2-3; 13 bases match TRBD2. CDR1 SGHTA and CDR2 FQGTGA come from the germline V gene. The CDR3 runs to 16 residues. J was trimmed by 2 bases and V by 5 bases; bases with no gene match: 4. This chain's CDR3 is CASSLGLAGVTDTQYF. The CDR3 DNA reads TGTGCCAGCAGCCTCGGACTAGCGGGGGTCACAGATACGCAGTATTTT.